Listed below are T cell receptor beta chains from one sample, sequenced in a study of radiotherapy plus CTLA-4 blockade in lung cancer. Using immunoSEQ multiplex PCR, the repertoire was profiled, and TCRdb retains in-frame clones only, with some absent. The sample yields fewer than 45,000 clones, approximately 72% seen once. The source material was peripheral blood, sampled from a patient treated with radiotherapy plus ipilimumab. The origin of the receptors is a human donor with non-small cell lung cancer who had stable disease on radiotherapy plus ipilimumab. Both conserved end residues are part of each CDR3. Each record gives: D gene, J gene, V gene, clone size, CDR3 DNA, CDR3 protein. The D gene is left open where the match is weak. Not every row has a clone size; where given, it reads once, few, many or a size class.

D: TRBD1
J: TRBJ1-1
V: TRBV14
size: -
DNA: TGTGCCAGCGGGGGACAGGGGAGGAACACTGAAGCTTTCTTT
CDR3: CASGGQGRNTEAFF

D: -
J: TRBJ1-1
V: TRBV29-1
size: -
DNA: TGCAGCGTTGACCCAGGGCAGAGCACTGAAGCTTTCTTT
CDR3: CSVDPGQSTEAFF

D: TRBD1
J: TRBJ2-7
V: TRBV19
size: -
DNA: TGTGCCAGTAGTGGAGCCCTGGGACAGGGGTCCTACGAGCAGTACTTC
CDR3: CASSGALGQGSYEQYF

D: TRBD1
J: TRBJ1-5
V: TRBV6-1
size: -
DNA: TGTGCCAGCAGTGGCTCCCGGGACAGAAATCAGCCCCAGCATTTT
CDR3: CASSGSRDRNQPQHF

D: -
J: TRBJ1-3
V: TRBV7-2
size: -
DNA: TGTGCCAGCAGGTACACCCGCTCTGGAAACACCATATATTTT
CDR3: CASRYTRSGNTIYF

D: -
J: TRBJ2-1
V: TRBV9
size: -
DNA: TGTGCCAGCAGCGTTTCAGGGATGACCTACAATGAGCAGTTCTTC
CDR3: CASSVSGMTYNEQFF

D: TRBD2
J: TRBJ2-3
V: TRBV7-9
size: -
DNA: TGTGCCAGCAGGATCCGGGGGGGCCGTACAGATACGCAGTATTTT
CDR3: CASRIRGGRTDTQYF

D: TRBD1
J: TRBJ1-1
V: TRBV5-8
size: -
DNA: TGTGCCAGCAGCCAGGGACAGCCAACGCAAGCTTTCTTT
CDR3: CASSQGQPTQAFF

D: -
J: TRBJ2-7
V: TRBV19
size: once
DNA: TGTGCCAGCCAAGGACGAATGGACTTCTCCGAGCAGTACTTC
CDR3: CASQGRMDFSEQYF

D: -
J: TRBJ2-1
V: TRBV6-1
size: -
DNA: TGTGCCAGCACCCAGCGGAGTCTACTCAATGAGCAGTTCTTC
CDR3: CASTQRSLLNEQFF

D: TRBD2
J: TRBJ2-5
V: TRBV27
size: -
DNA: TGTGCCAGCAGTTTAGTGGCGGGGGAAGAGACCCAGTACTTC
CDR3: CASSLVAGEETQYF

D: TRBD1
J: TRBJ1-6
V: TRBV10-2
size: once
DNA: TGCGCCAGCAGTAGACAGGGATTTAATTCACCCCTCCACTTT
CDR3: CASSRQGFNSPLHF

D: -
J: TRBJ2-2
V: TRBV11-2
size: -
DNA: TGTGCCAGCAGCTTTTCAATCGGGGGGCCCGGCGGGGAGCTGTTTTTT
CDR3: CASSFSIGGPGGELFF

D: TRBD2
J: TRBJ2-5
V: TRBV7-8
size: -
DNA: TGTGCCACCAGGACTAGCGGAAGGCAAGAGACCCAGTACTTC
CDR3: CATRTSGRQETQYF

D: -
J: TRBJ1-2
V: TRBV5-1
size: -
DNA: TGCGCCAGCAGCTTGGGTGAGGGTCGAAATGGCTACACCTTC
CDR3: CASSLGEGRNGYTF

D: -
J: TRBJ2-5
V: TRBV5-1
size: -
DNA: TGCGCCAGCAGGGAGACTACGTACCAAGAGACCCAGTACTTC
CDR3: CASRETTYQETQYF

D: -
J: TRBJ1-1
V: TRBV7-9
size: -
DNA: TGTGCCAGCTGGAGGGTTAAGGGCACTGAAGCTTTCTTT
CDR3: CASWRVKGTEAFF

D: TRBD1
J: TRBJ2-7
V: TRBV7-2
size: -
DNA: TGTGCCAGCAGCCCACGGGGGACAGGGTTCGAGCAGTACTTC
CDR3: CASSPRGTGFEQYF

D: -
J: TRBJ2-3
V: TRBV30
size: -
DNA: TGTGCCTGGAGCAATGACGTACAGACAGATACGCAGTATTTT
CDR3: CAWSNDVQTDTQYF

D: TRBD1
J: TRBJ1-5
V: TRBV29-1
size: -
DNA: TGCAGCCATAACAATACCGGGACAGAGAATCAGCCCCAGCATTTT
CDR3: CSHNNTGTENQPQHF

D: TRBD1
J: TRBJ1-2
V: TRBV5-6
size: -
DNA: TGTGCCAGCAGCTCGGACAGGGGGGAGGGCTACACCTTC
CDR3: CASSSDRGEGYTF

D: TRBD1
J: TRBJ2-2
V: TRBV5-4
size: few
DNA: TGTGCCAGCAGCTTGCCTCCAGGACAGGGTTCCGGGGAGCTGTTTTTT
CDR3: CASSLPPGQGSGELFF

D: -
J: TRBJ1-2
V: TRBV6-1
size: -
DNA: TGTGCCAGCAGTGAAGGAGGCCTCTATGGCTACACCTTC
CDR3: CASSEGGLYGYTF

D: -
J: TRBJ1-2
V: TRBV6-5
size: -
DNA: TGTGCCAGCAAGGAGTACCGCCGGGATGGCTACACCTTC
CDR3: CASKEYRRDGYTF

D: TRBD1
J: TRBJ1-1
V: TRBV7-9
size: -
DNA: TGTGCCAGCAGCCGGACAGGGTTTTCCACTGAAGCTTTCTTT
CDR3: CASSRTGFSTEAFF

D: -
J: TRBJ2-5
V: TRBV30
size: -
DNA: TGTGCCTGGAGTGTACAGAGGGGGTGGAGGGAGACCCAGTACTTC
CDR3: CAWSVQRGWRETQYF

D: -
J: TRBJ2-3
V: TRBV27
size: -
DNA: TGTGCCAGCAGTTTATCGCAGGGAACAGATACGCAGTATTTT
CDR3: CASSLSQGTDTQYF

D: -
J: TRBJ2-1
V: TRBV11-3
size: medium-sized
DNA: TGTGCCAGCAGCTTTGGACAGTTGGCAGGTGAGCAGTTCTTC
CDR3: CASSFGQLAGEQFF

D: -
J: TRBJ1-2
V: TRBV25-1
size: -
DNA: TGTGCCAGCAGTGAAAAGGGGACACCTCTAGATAACTATGGCTACACCTTC
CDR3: CASSEKGTPLDNYGYTF

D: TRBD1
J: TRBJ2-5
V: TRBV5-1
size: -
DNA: TGCGCCAGCAGCTTGGGGACAGGGGGTCAAGAGACCCAGTACTTC
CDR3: CASSLGTGGQETQYF

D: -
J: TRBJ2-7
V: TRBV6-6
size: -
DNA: TGTGCCAGCAGTTGGGGGCCCGGGGCCGAGCAGTACTTC
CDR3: CASSWGPGAEQYF

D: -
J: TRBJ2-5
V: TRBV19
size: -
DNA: TGTGCCAGTAGTACGGGGAGCGGCGAGACCCAGTACTTC
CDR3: CASSTGSGETQYF

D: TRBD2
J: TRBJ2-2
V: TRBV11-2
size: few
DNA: TGTGCCAGCAGCCGCGGGGGGCCGAACACCGGGGAGCTGTTTTTT
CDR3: CASSRGGPNTGELFF

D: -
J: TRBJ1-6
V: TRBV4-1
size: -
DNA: TGCGCCAGCAGCTCGTTCGGTAGCTCCTATAATTCACCCCTCCACTTT
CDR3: CASSSFGSSYNSPLHF

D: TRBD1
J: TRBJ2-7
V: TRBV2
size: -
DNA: TGTGCCAGCAAAGAGGGACAGACTTACTACGAGCAGTACTTC
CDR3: CASKEGQTYYEQYF

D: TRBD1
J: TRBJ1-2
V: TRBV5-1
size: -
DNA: TGCGCCAGCAGCAGGGGACAGGGCTATGGCTACACCTTC
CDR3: CASSRGQGYGYTF

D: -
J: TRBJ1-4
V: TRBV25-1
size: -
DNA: TGTGCCAGCAGTGGAACAGGGAGAGGTGAAAAACTGTTTTTT
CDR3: CASSGTGRGEKLFF

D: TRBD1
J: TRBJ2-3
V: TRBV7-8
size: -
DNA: TGTGCCAGCAGCCTGGGACAGGCCCCCGATACGCAGTATTTT
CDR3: CASSLGQAPDTQYF

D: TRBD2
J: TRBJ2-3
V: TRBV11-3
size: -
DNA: TGTGCCAGCAGCATTAGCGGGGGGTCGCGATATACGCAGTATTTT
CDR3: CASSISGGSRYTQYF

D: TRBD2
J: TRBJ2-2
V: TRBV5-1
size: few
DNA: TGCGCCAGCTTAGCGGGGAGGAACACCGGGGAGCTGTTTTTT
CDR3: CASLAGRNTGELFF

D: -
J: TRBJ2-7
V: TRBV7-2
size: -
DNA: TGTGCCAGCAGCCTCTACTACGAGCAGTACTTC
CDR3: CASSLYYEQYF

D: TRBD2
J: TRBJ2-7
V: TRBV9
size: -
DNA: TGTGCCAGCAGCGTAGCGGGCCCCTTCGGACTAGCGGGGGAAATAGAAGGCGAGCAGTACTTC
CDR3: CASSVAGPFGLAGEIEGEQYF

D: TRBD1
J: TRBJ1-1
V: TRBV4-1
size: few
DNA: TGCGCCAGCAGCCAAGGGGACAGGGTGAACACTGAAGCTTTCTTT
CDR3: CASSQGDRVNTEAFF

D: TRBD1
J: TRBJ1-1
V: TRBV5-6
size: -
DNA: TGTGCCAGCAGCTTGACCCAGGGGGCTTTAGTCACCGAAGCTTTCTTT
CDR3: CASSLTQGALVTEAFF

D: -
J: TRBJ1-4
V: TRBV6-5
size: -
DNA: TGTGCCAGCAGTTATACTACGGGCGTTACTAGGAAACTGTTTTTT
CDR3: CASSYTTGVTRKLFF

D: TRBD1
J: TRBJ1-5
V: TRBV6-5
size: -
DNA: TGTGCCAGCAGCCCCACAGGGGGCGGTCAGCCCCAGCATTTT
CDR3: CASSPTGGGQPQHF

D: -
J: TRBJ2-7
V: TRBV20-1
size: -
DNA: TGCAGTGCCGCCATCGAGAACGAGCAGTACTTC
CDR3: CSAAIENEQYF

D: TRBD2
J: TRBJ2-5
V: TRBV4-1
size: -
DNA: TGCGCCAGCAGCTTAGGCGGGGGGGCAGAGACCCAGTACTTC
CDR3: CASSLGGGAETQYF

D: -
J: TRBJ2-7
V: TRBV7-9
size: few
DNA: TGTGCCAGCAGCTTGGGGCTAAACGAGCAGTACTTC
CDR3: CASSLGLNEQYF

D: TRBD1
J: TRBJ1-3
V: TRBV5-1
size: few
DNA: TGCGCCAGCAGCCCCCACAGGGGAACGGGAAACACCATATATTTT
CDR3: CASSPHRGTGNTIYF

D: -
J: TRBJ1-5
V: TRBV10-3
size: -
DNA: TGTGCCATCAGTGAGTCGGACCGGGGGAGTCAGCCCCAGCATTTT
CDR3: CAISESDRGSQPQHF

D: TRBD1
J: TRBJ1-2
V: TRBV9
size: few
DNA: TGTGCCAGCAGCGTAGCTACGACAGGGGACTATGGCTACACCTTC
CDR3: CASSVATTGDYGYTF

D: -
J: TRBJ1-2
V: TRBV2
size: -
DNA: TGTGCCAGCAGGAAAGACCTGGACAGAATGGGCTACACCTTC
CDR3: CASRKDLDRMGYTF

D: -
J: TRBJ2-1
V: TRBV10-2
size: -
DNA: TGCGCCACCTTATACAATGAGCAGTTCTTC
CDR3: CATLYNEQFF

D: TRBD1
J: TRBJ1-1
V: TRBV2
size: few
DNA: TGTGCCAGCATCGAAACACAGGGGGGCCCTGAAGCTTTCTTT
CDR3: CASIETQGGPEAFF